The present TCR beta chain was sequenced within a study of regulatory T cells in long-lasting Graves disease. Study-level results: Newly diagnosed patients had higher TCR diversity than persistent Graves' patients did.

Documented time point: newly diagnosed GD, antithyroid drugs for less than 3 months. Preparation of the TCR library used RNA extracted from PBMCs. Details on this clonotype: Antigen specificity is unknown.

Arm-PCR with iRepertoire HTBI primers amplified the CDR3 regions for these TCR beta libraries. One entry per CDR3 protein, called by TCRdb with MiXCR from the multiplex PCR reads. Of 350,000 to 450,000 distinct CDR3 sequences in the sample, 14% to 15% were seen once. Deletions cut 11 bases from V and 0 bases from J, with 11 bases between. The CDR3 totals 13 residues. The germline CDR1 and CDR2 sequences are MDHEN and SYDVKM. This same sample was also part of a study on T cells in Graves' hyperthyroidism and ophthalmopathy. As that report states: An absence of ophthalmopathy progression within 18 months meant stable Graves' hyperthyroidism.

This TCR was recovered from a woman aged 40-49 years with Graves disease. This sequence joins TRBV28 and TRBJ1-5; D is unclear. Sequenced here: peripheral blood mononuclear cells (PBMCs), sampled at new diagnosis, from a patient treated with antithyroid drugs. The CDR3: CASCWGSNQPQHF. As DNA, the CDR3 is TGTGCCTCCTGCTGGGGTAGCAATCAGCCCCAGCATTTT.